The 23 T cell receptor beta chains given below trace back to one sample, sequenced in a study of cytomegalovirus exposure and HLA in healthy donors (dated by TCRdb to 2016 to 2017). Library creation used the immunoSEQ multiplex PCR assay. TCRdb holds this immuneACCESS table with in-frame rearrangements only. Some clones are missing; in checked studies, unresolved V genes explain under half, and the rest has no known cause. A total of under 400,000 clones appear in this sample, roughly 88% of them only once. Of the sample, over 0.75% is held by the ten largest clones. The sequenced sample was PBMCs. These receptor sequences come from a woman in her late teens or twenties in good health and CMV-seronegative.

Note on this clone: This sample includes further DNA sequences coding for the same CDR3. This chain connects TRBV5-1 to TRBJ2-1, with TRBD1 as a possible D gene (5 bases). The CDR3 is 14 residues long. Germline lookup yields CDR1 SGHRS and CDR2 YFSETQ. Trimming removed 0 bases at V and 6 bases at J, with 10 bases between. The CDR3 is CASSLGQGGNEQFF. In nucleotides, the CDR3 is TGCGCCAGCAGCTTGGGGCAGGGTGGCAATGAGCAGTTCTTC. Variable domain in full (rest from reference TRBV5-1 and TRBJ2-1): KAGVTQTPRYLIKTRGQQVTLSCSPISGHRSVSWYQQTPGQGLQFLFEYFSETQRNKGNFPGRFSGRQFSNSRSEMNVSTLELGDSALYLCASSLGQGGNEQFFGPGTRLTVL.

J is TRBJ1-2 and V is TRBV5-6; 7 nucleotides align to TRBD1. J was trimmed by 4 bases and V by 2 bases; bases with no gene match: 8. Germline CDR1 and CDR2: SGHDT and YYEEEE. CDR3 size: 15 residues. CDR3 DNA: TGTGCCAGCAGCTTTGGTACGGGACAGATCTATGGCTACACCTTC. Translated: CASSFGTGQIYGYTF.

This clone was recorded a few times. The V and J genes are TRBV7-9 and TRBJ2-3; maybe TRBD2 (6 bases). Trimming cost V 1 base and J 2 bases, with 10 bases left between them. The germline gives CDR1 SEHNR, CDR2 FQNEAQ (reference sequence). The CDR3 contains 15 residues. This chain's CDR3 is CASSLGLDDTDTQYF. The CDR3 region has the DNA TGTGCCAGCAGCTTAGGACTAGATGACACAGATACGCAGTATTTT.

The chain joins TRBV6-5 to TRBJ1-1; unclear D gene. The CDR3 consists of 15 residues. Germline CDR1 and CDR2: MNHEY and SVGAGI. Trimming pared 2 bases from V and 7 bases from J, leaving 17 bases between. CDR3 region: CASSYNLRASSEAFF. Written as DNA, the CDR3 is TGTGCCAGCAGTTACAATCTCCGAGCGTCCAGTGAAGCTTTCTTT.

The chain combines TRBV5-1 with TRBJ2-3, with no clear D. The CDR3 is 11 amino acids. Trimming stripped 8 bases from V and 3 bases from J, with 7 bases between. Germline V gives CDR1 SGHRS, CDR2 YFSETQ. CDR3 nucleotide sequence: TGCGCCAGTAGAGCGACAGATACGCAGTATTTT. Its translation is CASRATDTQYF.

The genes are TRBV5-1 and TRBJ2-7, with D possibly matching TRBD2 (6 bases). V lost 4 bases and J lost 0, with 20 bases in between. The CDR3 totals 17 residues. Per germline, CDR1 SGHRS and CDR2 YFSETQ. The CDR3 reads CASSGLRDGSVSYEQYF. The CDR3 DNA is TGCGCCAGCAGCGGATTGCGGGACGGTAGCGTCTCCTACGAGCAGTACTTC.

This rearrangement joins TRBV14 to TRBJ1-4, with D perhaps TRBD1 (5 bases). This CDR3 has 16 residues. Trimming shortened V by 4 bases and J by 5 bases, and 17 bases separated the two germline ends. Germline CDR1 reads SGHDN; CDR2 reads FVKESK. CDR3 sequence reads: CASSRNSGYRNEKLFF. The CDR3 bases are TGTGCCAGCAGCCGCAATTCAGGGTATCGGAATGAAAAACTGTTTTTT.

V is TRBV7-3 and J is TRBJ1-2, with 10 bases aligning to TRBD1. The CDR3 has 13 residues. J was trimmed by 8 bases and V by 4 bases; bases with no gene match: 4. Germline V gene lookup returns CDR1 SGHTA and CDR2 FQGTGA. The CDR3 sequence: CASSYGTGEGYTF. The CDR3, as DNA: TGTGCCAGCAGCTATGGGACAGGGGAGGGCTACACCTTC.

The genes are TRBV6-1 and TRBJ2-1, with 7 bases fitting TRBD1. CDR3 length: 12 amino acids. Germline V gene lookup returns CDR1 MNHNS and CDR2 SASEGT. Unmatched junction bases numbered 2, after V lost 6 bases and J lost 6 bases. CDR3 nucleotides: TGTGCCAGCAGAACAGGGGTCAATGAGCAGTTCTTC. It translates to CASRTGVNEQFF.

This clone came up once. The V gene is TRBV13, the J gene TRBJ2-1, with 10 bases aligning to TRBD2. The CDR3 extends over 16 amino acids. The V gene's germline CDR1 is PRHDT and CDR2 FYEKMQ (reference sequence). Trimming took 0 bases from V and 3 from J; bases not matched to a gene: 2. In DNA, the CDR3 is TGTGCCAGCAGCTTAGGACTAGCGGGGATCTACAATGAGCAGTTCTTC. Its translation is CASSLGLAGIYNEQFF.

The chain is built from TRBV29-1 and TRBJ1-2, with TRBD1 matching over 7 bases. With V trimmed by 4 bases and J by 3 bases, 2 bases remained unmatched. Germline V gene data show CDR1 as SQVTM and CDR2 as ANQGSEA. The CDR3 covers 12 residues. This CDR3 is CSVGTGYYGYTF. CDR3 nucleotide sequence: TGCAGCGTTGGGACAGGTTACTATGGCTACACCTTC.

The chain combines TRBV10-3 with TRBJ2-2; no firm D call. CDR3 length: 17 residues. V gave up 2 bases and J gave up 0 bases, with 13 bases separating them. Germline loops: CDR1 ENHRY, CDR2 SYGVKD. CDR3 sequence: CAISEGTVIPNTGELFF. For the CDR3, the DNA is TGTGCCATCAGTGAGGGAACAGTTATACCGAACACCGGGGAGCTGTTTTTT.

The gene calls are TRBV27 and TRBJ1-4, with a weak D call TRBD1 (6 bases). The CDR3 loop spans 13 amino acids. Trimming removed 8 bases at V and 3 bases at J, with 10 bases between. Germline V gives CDR1 MNHEY, CDR2 SMNVEV (reference sequence). The CDR3 nucleotides are TGTGCCAGCGGACAGTTGGCTAATGAAAAACTGTTTTTT. It specifies CASGQLANEKLFF.

The chain couples TRBV11-2 to TRBJ2-5; TRBD2 agrees at 8 bases. V lost 5 bases and J lost 2; bases outside the gene matches: 4. CDR3 length: 14 amino acids. The germline V gene has CDR1 SGHAT and CDR2 FQNNGV. CDR3 coding DNA: TGTGCCAGCAGCACCCGACTAGCGCAAGAGACCCAGTACTTC. Amino acid sequence: CASSTRLAQETQYF.

The rearrangement joins TRBV6-5 to TRBJ1-1, with D possibly TRBD1 on 6 matching bases. V lost 2 bases to trimming and J lost 5 bases, with 9 bases between them. Germline CDR1 reads MNHEY; CDR2 reads SVGAGI. This CDR3 comprises 13 residues. The CDR3: CASSYAGETEAFF. The CDR3 DNA follows: TGTGCCAGCAGTTACGCAGGGGAAACTGAAGCTTTCTTT.

This clone was observed a single time. The CDR3 DNA reads TGTGCCAGCAGGGACAGCTACGAGCAGTACTTC. As protein: CASRDSYEQYF. V gene TRBV6-5 combines with J gene TRBJ2-7, with a tentative D call TRBD1 (6 bases). Germline values: CDR1 MNHEY, CDR2 SVGAGI. Deletions cut 6 bases from V and 3 bases from J, with 6 bases between. The CDR3 spans 11 residues.

The chain employs TRBV7-8 and TRBJ2-3; 8 bases align to TRBD1. The CDR3 is made up of 17 amino acids. The V and J ends lost 0 bases and 4 bases, in that order; junction bases with no gene match: 9. The germline gives CDR1 SGHVS, CDR2 FQNEAQ. The DNA of the CDR3 is TGTGCCAGCAGCTTAGCAGGAGGCGACAGGGGACCAGATACGCAGTATTTT. Protein product: CASSLAGGDRGPDTQYF.

V gene TRBV16 combines with J gene TRBJ1-1; TRBD1 matches at 10 bases. The CDR3 spans 16 residues. Germline V gene sequence: CDR1 KGHSY, CDR2 FQNENV. The ends lost 0 bases at V and 4 bases at J; junction bases unmatched: 5. CDR3 in DNA: TGTGCCAGCAGCCAATCGGCGACAGGGGGCGGCACTGAAGCTTTCTTT. Protein sequence: CASSQSATGGGTEAFF.

The chain combines TRBV5-1 with TRBJ2-7; TRBD2 matches at 14 bases. J gave up 0 bases and V 3 bases, and 2 bases lay outside the gene matches. Germline CDR1 reads SGHRS; CDR2 reads YFSETQ. The CDR3 covers 16 residues. The CDR3 protein is CASSSGTSGSSYEQYF. The DNA of the CDR3 is TGCGCCAGCAGCTCTGGGACTAGCGGGAGCTCCTACGAGCAGTACTTC.

The chain carries TRBV7-9 and TRBJ1-1, with D perhaps TRBD1 (6 bases). CDR3 length: 13 amino acids. Between the trimmed V and J ends, which lost 6 bases and 1 base, there was a span of 9 bases. Germline V gives CDR1 SEHNR, CDR2 FQNEAQ (reference sequence). CDR3: CASRRGQNTEAFF. The DNA for the CDR3 is TGTGCCAGCAGAAGGGGACAGAACACTGAAGCTTTCTTT.

Written as DNA, the CDR3 is TGTGCCACGCAGGGTAGTGGGGGCCGGATCTATGGCTACACCTTC. Translation: CATQGSGGRIYGYTF. The genes are TRBV10-3 and TRBJ1-2; possible D gene TRBD1, 6 bases. V was cut by 10 bases and J by 4 bases, with 22 bases left in between. Germline loops: CDR1 ENHRY, CDR2 SYGVKD. CDR3 length equals 15 residues.

The chain uses TRBV2 and TRBJ2-2, with D maybe TRBD1 (6 bases). V gave up 5 bases and J gave up 0 bases, with 16 bases separating them. The CDR3 spans 17 residues. Per germline, CDR1 SNHLY and CDR2 FYNNEI. CDR3 DNA sequence: TGTGCCAGCAGTCTACATAAGGACAGTCCGAACACCGGGGAGCTGTTTTTT. It specifies CASSLHKDSPNTGELFF.

V and J are TRBV5-1 and TRBJ1-2; possibly TRBD1 for D (5 bases). The CDR3 has 13 amino acids. Germline V CDR1 and CDR2: SGHRS, YFSETQ. Trimming took off 0 bases at V and 6 bases at J, with 9 bases between the two ends. CDR3 amino acids: CASSLASGDGYTF. CDR3 nucleotides: TGCGCCAGCAGCTTGGCCTCGGGGGATGGCTACACCTTC. The entire variable domain, with the rest obtained from reference TRBV5-1 and TRBJ1-2, is as follows: KAGVTQTPRYLIKTRGQQVTLSCSPISGHRSVSWYQQTPGQGLQFLFEYFSETQRNKGNFPGRFSGRQFSNSRSEMNVSTLELGDSALYLCASSLASGDGYTFGSGTRLTVV.